This T cell receptor (beta chain) came from a study of blood T cell repertoires in COVID-19. The CDR3 consists of 13 residues. V was shortened by 6 bases and J by 0 bases, with 6 bases between the two germline ends. Original processing notes: Amplification from reference gene primers served as the basis for estimated nucleated cell counts. Sequenced by immunoSEQ multiplex PCR; TCRdb stores in-frame clones only, minus some. The DNA gave D and trimming, while V, J and clone size come from that table. Here the sample spans some 460,000 clones, around 87% being singletons. The chain uses TRBV12-3 or TRBV12-4 and TRBJ1-3; D is undetermined. This receptor was taken from a woman aged 18-29 years who had recovered from COVID-19. Material for sequencing was PBMCs or T cells enriched from blood (not recorded which). The CDR3, as DNA: TGTGCCAGCAGGGAGAGCTCTGGAAACACCATATATTTT. This sequence encodes CASRESSGNTIYF.